Each of the 32 T cell receptor beta chains below was sequenced from the same sample in a study of cytomegalovirus exposure and HLA in healthy donors. It was with 60 Vbeta and 13 Jbeta primers that the PCR ran. Repertoires were generated with immunoSEQ multiplex PCR, while TCRdb's copy carries only in-frame clones and drops some. The data hold 75,000 to 95,000 clones, with roughly 78% observed a single time. Sequenced: PBMCs. The receptors come from a male donor in good health and CMV-seropositive.

The V and J genes are TRBV25-1 and TRBJ2-5; no reliable D call. Between the trimmed V and J ends, which lost 3 bases and 5 bases, there was a span of 7 bases. This CDR3 has 12 residues. Germline values: CDR1 MGHDK, CDR2 SYGVNS. CDR3 amino acids: CASSDTTETQYF. The CDR3 DNA follows: TGTGCCAGCAGTGATACTACCGAGACCCAGTACTTC. Complete variable domain (other parts from reference TRBV25-1 and TRBJ2-5): EADIYQTPRYLVIGTGKKITLECSQTMGHDKMYWYQQDPGMELHLIHYSYGVNSTEKGDLSSESTVSRIRTEHFPLTLESARPSHTSQYLCASSDTTETQYFGPGTRLLVL.

This clone has just a few counts. This chain uses TRBV6-1 with TRBJ2-1; TRBD1 matches at 7 bases. CDR3 length equals 13 residues. CDR1 is MNHNS and CDR2 is SASEGT in the germline V gene. V shed 4 bases and J 8 bases; nucleotides not matched to a gene: 5. In DNA, the CDR3 is TGTGCCAGCAGTGGACAGGGACACGATGAGCAGTTCTTC. It translates to CASSGQGHDEQFF.

The rearrangement uses TRBV13 and TRBJ2-1; TRBD2 agrees at 14 bases. With V trimmed by 5 bases and J by 5 bases, 5 bases remained unmatched. Germline V lookup: CDR1 PRHDT, CDR2 FYEKMQ (reference sequence). The CDR3 is 16 residues long. The CDR3, as DNA: TGTGCCAGCAGCGCACCGGGACTAGCGGGAGACAATGAGCAGTTCTTC. Translation gives CASSAPGLAGDNEQFF.

This chain connects TRBV5-8 to TRBJ1-5, with 7 bases identical to TRBD1. V gave up 4 bases and J gave up 2 bases; unmatched junction bases: 6. Germline V gives CDR1 SGHTS, CDR2 YDEGEE. There are 15 residues in the CDR3. CDR3 sequence: CASSRTGVGNQPQHF. CDR3 nucleotides: TGTGCCAGCAGCCGAACAGGGGTGGGCAATCAGCCCCAGCATTTT.

This sequence joins TRBV19 and TRBJ1-1; perhaps TRBD1 as D (5 bases). The CDR3 sequence is 13 residues long. Deletions cut 10 bases from V and 3 bases from J, with 15 bases between. Germline lookup yields CDR1 LNHDA and CDR2 SQIVND (reference sequence). DNA for the CDR3: TGTGCCACCAGCACGACAGTCTACACTGAAGCTTTCTTT. Its translation is CATSTTVYTEAFF. The full variable domain, in which reference TRBV19 and TRBJ1-1 provide the parts outside the CDR3, is DGGITQSPKYLFRKEGQNVTLSCEQNLNHDAMYWYRQDPGQGLRLIYYSQIVNDFQKGDIAEGYSVSREKKESFPLTVTSAQKNPTAFYLCATSTTVYTEAFFGQGTRLTVV.

The V and J genes are TRBV29-1 and TRBJ2-3; 11 nucleotides align to TRBD2. This CDR3 has 15 amino acids. The ends lost 6 bases at V and 0 bases at J; junction bases unmatched: 5. CDR1 is SQVTM and CDR2 is ANQGSEA in the germline V gene. The CDR3 DNA is TGCAGCGTCAGGACTAGCGGGTTCAGCACAGATACGCAGTATTTT. The encoded protein is CSVRTSGFSTDTQYF.

In its sample, this clone was seen once. The chain joins TRBV27 to TRBJ1-1, with D possibly TRBD1 on 6 matching bases. V was cut by 5 bases and J by 5 bases, with 12 bases left in between. This CDR3 contains 13 residues. CDR1 and CDR2 (germline): MNHEY, SMNVEV (reference sequence). CDR3 loop: CASSLDQGTEAFF. Here the CDR3 DNA reads TGTGCCAGCAGTCTAGATCAGGGGACTGAAGCTTTCTTT.

The table lists this clone with a count of one. The V call is TRBV11-2, the J call TRBJ2-3, with TRBD1 identical over 9 bases. This CDR3 has 15 amino acids. V shed 4 bases and J 6 bases; nucleotides not matched to a gene: 8. Germline V lookup: CDR1 SGHAT, CDR2 FQNNGV. In DNA, the CDR3 is TGTGCCAGCAGCTCCGGGACAGGGTCGGTGGATACGCAGTATTTT. It yields the protein CASSSGTGSVDTQYF.

The chain has TRBV9 and TRBJ1-1; D uncertain. Looked up from germline, CDR1 is SGDLS and CDR2 is YYNGEE. V lost 0 bases, J lost 2 bases, and 5 bases lay in between. The CDR3 contains 13 residues. The CDR3: CASSVAHNTEAFF. The CDR3 nucleotides read TGTGCCAGCAGCGTAGCCCATAACACTGAAGCTTTCTTT.

J is TRBJ1-5 and V is TRBV19, with D unclear. The V and J ends lost 5 bases and 0 bases respectively, with 8 bases between them. The germline CDR1 and CDR2 sequences are LNHDA and SQIVND (reference sequence). The CDR3 is 14 residues long. CDR3 amino acids: CASSEIYSNQPQHF. Written as DNA, the CDR3 is TGTGCCAGTAGTGAGATATATAGCAATCAGCCCCAGCATTTT.

The genes are TRBV19 and TRBJ1-5, with no clear D. Germline CDR1 reads LNHDA; CDR2 reads SQIVND (reference sequence). The CDR3 length is 17 residues. The ends were cut back, 2 bases at V and 2 bases at J, with 16 bases in the middle. CDR3 nucleotide sequence: TGTGCCAGTAGTATATCCAGCCTTCGGCAGGGCAATCAGCCCCAGCATTTT. This encodes CASSISSLRQGNQPQHF.

The rearrangement uses TRBV13 and TRBJ1-2; no definite D call. The germline V gene encodes CDR1 PRHDT and CDR2 FYEKMQ (reference sequence). There are 18 residues in the CDR3. Trimming took off 5 bases at V and 0 bases at J, with 22 bases between the two ends. CDR3 loop: CASSRRKLSEAANYGYTF. In DNA form, the CDR3 reads TGTGCCAGCAGCCGACGTAAATTGTCTGAGGCTGCTAACTATGGCTACACCTTC.

Comment on this clone: The junction shows a germline mismatch at one end, possibly a read error. The chain employs TRBV2 and TRBJ2-1; the match to TRBD2 covers 8 bases. Germline V gene data show CDR1 as SNHLY and CDR2 as FYNNEI. CDR3 length: 14 amino acids. In DNA form, the CDR3 reads TGCGCAACCTCCGCGGGAGGCTCCTACAATGAGCAGTTCTTC. This encodes CATSAGGSYNEQFF.

This clone has only one observation. V and J are TRBV5-4 and TRBJ2-1; possible D gene TRBD2, 6 bases. Trimming took 4 bases from V and 5 from J, leaving 10 bases between them. Germline CDR1 is SGHNT and CDR2 is YYREEE (reference sequence). The length of the CDR3 is 13 residues. The CDR3 reads CASSPGSNNEQFF. The CDR3 DNA sequence: TGTGCCAGCAGCCCCGGGAGTAACAATGAGCAGTTCTTC.

The gene calls are TRBV5-4 and TRBJ2-1; TRBD2 agrees at 9 bases. V gave up 6 bases and J gave up 9 bases; unmatched junction bases: 22. Germline V CDR1 and CDR2: SGHNT, YYREEE (reference sequence). The CDR3 totals 18 residues. CDR3 sequence reads: CASTRRLAGISGGGEQFF. The CDR3 DNA is TGTGCCAGCACCCGCCGGCTAGCGGGAATATCGGGAGGGGGTGAGCAGTTCTTC. Using reference TRBV5-4 and TRBJ2-1 for the parts outside the CDR3, the full variable domain is ETGVTQSPTHLIKTRGQQVTLRCSSQSGHNTVSWYQQALGQGPQFIFQYYREEENGRGNFPPRFSGLQFPNYSSELNVNALELDDSALYLCASTRRLAGISGGGEQFFGPGTRLTVL.

This clone came up a few times. The chain employs TRBV28 and TRBJ1-1; no reliable D call. The V and J ends lost 5 bases and 4 bases respectively, with 8 bases between them. The germline V gene has CDR1 MDHEN and CDR2 SYDVKM. CDR3 size: 12 residues. CDR3 sequence: CASSPPGTEAFF. The DNA of the CDR3 is TGTGCCAGCAGTCCCCCGGGCACTGAAGCTTTCTTT.

The count of this clone is one. This sequence joins TRBV28 and TRBJ1-5; no reliable D call. Germline CDR1 reads MDHEN; CDR2 reads SYDVKM. Between the trimmed V and J ends, which lost 4 bases and 7 bases, there was a span of 8 bases. The CDR3 is 12 residues long. CDR3 DNA sequence: TGTGCCAGCAGTTGGCCCAACCAGCCCCAGCATTTT. Amino acid sequence: CASSWPNQPQHF.

The chain uses TRBV28 and TRBJ2-3, with TRBD2 matching 8 bases. The CDR3 totals 15 residues. After removal of 3 bases from V and 4 bases from J, the junction contained 6 bases not matched to a gene. CDR1 is MDHEN and CDR2 is SYDVKM in the germline V gene. The CDR3 region has the DNA TGTGCCAGCAGTTTGAGCGGGAGTCGGGCAGATACGCAGTATTTT. This translates into CASSLSGSRADTQYF.

This clone appeared a few times. J is TRBJ2-7 and V is TRBV27, with 10 bases that match TRBD1. The CDR3 is 15 residues long. V gave up 2 bases and J gave up 2 bases; unmatched junction bases: 3. CDR1 is MNHEY and CDR2 is SMNVEV in the germline V gene (reference sequence). The CDR3 DNA is TGTGCCAGCAGTTTAGAAGGGACAGGGGCCTACGAGCAGTACTTC. Protein sequence: CASSLEGTGAYEQYF.

The rearrangement links TRBV28 to TRBJ2-7, with D possibly TRBD1 on 6 matching bases. The CDR3 is 14 amino acids. Germline V lookup: CDR1 MDHEN, CDR2 SYDVKM. The V end lost 6 bases, the J end lost 5 bases, and 17 bases lay between the germline ends. The CDR3 DNA sequence: TGTGCCAGCAGCACAGGGTATCCGAGACACGAGCAGTACTTC. Translating it yields CASSTGYPRHEQYF.

This clone was recorded a few times. The chain carries TRBV6-1 and TRBJ2-7; 10 positions match TRBD1. The CDR3 has 14 residues. Germline V gives CDR1 MNHNS, CDR2 SASEGT. The V segment lost 6 bases and the J segment 5 bases; nucleotides outside the gene matches: 7. The CDR3 DNA reads as TGTGCCAGCAGCGCCGGGACAGGGGCCGACGAGCAGTACTTC. Translated: CASSAGTGADEQYF.

V usage is TRBV6-4 and J usage is TRBJ2-7; 8 bases map to TRBD1. Germline V gene sequence: CDR1 MRHNA, CDR2 SNTAGT. V gave up 5 bases and J gave up 9 bases; unmatched junction bases: 9. The CDR3 extends over 13 amino acids. The CDR3 reads CASSPDRGTVQYF. In DNA form, the CDR3 reads TGTGCCAGCAGTCCTGACAGGGGCACGGTGCAGTACTTC.

The V and J genes are TRBV14 and TRBJ2-7; D is unresolved. CDR3 length equals 13 residues. Germline V CDR1 and CDR2: SGHDN, FVKESK. The germline V and J ends were trimmed by 5 bases and 3 bases, with 11 bases remaining between them. CDR3 residues: CASSYNSVYEQYF. The DNA of the CDR3 is TGTGCCAGCAGCTACAACAGTGTCTACGAGCAGTACTTC.

Comments on this clone: A read error may account for a junction end that differs from germline. The chain recombines TRBV6-5 with TRBJ1-2, with D hard to call. The CDR3 is 13 residues long. CDR1 is MNHEY and CDR2 is SVGAGI in the germline V gene. CDR3 nucleotides: TGTGACAGCAGTTTCGGACTCCTATCCCTCTACACCTTC. It yields the protein CDSSFGLLSLYTF.

This clone appeared a few times. This chain links TRBV6-5 with TRBJ2-7, with D perhaps TRBD1 (6 bases). The V and J ends lost 3 bases and 7 bases respectively, with 10 bases between them. In germline, CDR1 is MNHEY, CDR2 SVGAGI. The CDR3 contains 12 residues. The CDR3 spells CASSYTGREQYF. Here the CDR3 DNA reads TGTGCCAGCAGTTATACAGGGAGAGAGCAGTACTTC.

The chain carries TRBV7-2 and TRBJ2-5; D possibly corresponds to TRBD2 (6 bases). The V end lost 2 bases, the J end lost 4 bases, and 11 bases lay between the germline ends. The CDR3 totals 14 residues. The germline V gene encodes CDR1 SGHTA and CDR2 FQGNSA. The CDR3 spells CASSLTTRGETQYF. In nucleotides, the CDR3 is TGTGCCAGCAGCTTAACGACTAGAGGAGAGACCCAGTACTTC.

This chain links TRBV28 with TRBJ2-7; tentative D call: TRBD2 (6 bases). CDR1 and CDR2 from the germline V gene are MDHEN and SYDVKM. The CDR3 totals 15 residues. The germline V and J ends were trimmed by 3 bases and 2 bases, with 14 bases remaining between them. CDR3 bases: TGTGCCAGCAGTTTGGGGGGACTGCTTACCTACGAGCAGTACTTC. As protein: CASSLGGLLTYEQYF.

This chain uses TRBV30 with TRBJ2-1, with 8 bases matching TRBD2. The CDR3 spans 15 residues. J gave up 5 bases and V 2 bases, and 8 bases lay outside the gene matches. The germline V gene has CDR1 GTSNPN and CDR2 SVGIG (reference sequence). The CDR3 here is CAWSTGTGGHNEQFF. The DNA for the CDR3 is TGTGCCTGGAGTACCGGGACGGGGGGGCACAATGAGCAGTTCTTC.

The CDR3 region is CASSRTGKAAYEQYF. DNA for the CDR3: TGTGCCAGCAGCCGGACAGGGAAGGCTGCCTACGAGCAGTACTTC. The gene calls are TRBV27 and TRBJ2-7, with 8 bases matching TRBD1. The germline CDR1 and CDR2 sequences are MNHEY and SMNVEV (reference sequence). The V gene end was trimmed by 6 bases and the J gene end by 2 bases; junction bases not matched to a gene: 9. This CDR3 spans 15 amino acids.

The gene calls are TRBV27 and TRBJ2-7; tentative D call: TRBD2 (6 bases). The CDR3 runs 14 residues. The germline V gene has CDR1 MNHEY and CDR2 SMNVEV (reference sequence). With 3 bases removed from V and 3 bases from J, the gap between germline ends came to 12 bases. The CDR3 sequence is CASSFRRENYEQYF. The CDR3, as DNA: TGTGCCAGCAGTTTCAGACGGGAGAACTACGAGCAGTACTTC.

This clone was observed a handful of times. The rearrangement uses TRBV6-1 and TRBJ2-7, with a possible D match to TRBD1 (5 bases). This CDR3 has 15 amino acids. V gave up 3 bases and J gave up 0 bases, with 12 bases separating them. The germline V gene encodes CDR1 MNHNS and CDR2 SASEGT. The CDR3 is CASSDQAGNSYEQYF. CDR3 DNA: TGTGCCAGCAGTGATCAGGCAGGGAACTCCTACGAGCAGTACTTC.

V gene TRBV6-5 combines with J gene TRBJ1-3, with D possibly being TRBD1 (6 bases). The CDR3 contains 15 residues. Germline CDR1 and CDR2: MNHEY and SVGAGI. V was cut by 2 bases and J by 2 bases, with 10 bases left in between. CDR3 sequence: CASSYAPGAGNTIYF. DNA for the CDR3: TGTGCCAGCAGTTACGCGCCAGGGGCTGGAAACACCATATATTTT.